The rows below give T cell receptor beta chains drawn from one sample of a study of metastatic and nonmetastatic thyroid tumors. MiXCR reprocessed the PCR reads for TCRdb. The table lists under 35,000 clones, roughly 25% of them singletons. The sequencing sample was made of blood. These receptors all come from a female donor with papillary thyroid cancer or a benign thyroid nodule (not recorded which). Some clones in this sample may be carry-over from other donors' samples. Both conserved end residues are part of each CDR3. Each record gives: V gene, J gene, D gene, clone size, CDR3 protein, CDR3 DNA. The D gene is left open where the match is weak. Where a row states a size, it is once, few, many or the class of an expanded clone; other rows omit it.

v_gene: TRBV2; j_gene: TRBJ1-2; d_gene: -; abundance: many; CDR3aa: CASSNQRTRPNYGYTF; CDR3nt: TGTGCCAGCAGTAATCAACGGACGCGGCCCAACTATGGCTACACCTTC
v_gene: TRBV11-2; j_gene: TRBJ1-5; d_gene: -; abundance: -; CDR3aa: CASSLQVPNQPQHF; CDR3nt: TGTGCCAGCAGCTTACAGGTTCCCAATCAGCCCCAGCATTTT
v_gene: TRBV5-1; j_gene: TRBJ2-1; d_gene: TRBD1; abundance: -; CDR3aa: CASSLEGRGQDEQFF; CDR3nt: TGCGCCAGCAGCTTGGAGGGCAGGGGGCAGGATGAGCAGTTCTTC
v_gene: TRBV11-3; j_gene: TRBJ1-1; d_gene: -; abundance: many; CDR3aa: CASSLGGGPKNTEAFF; CDR3nt: TGTGCCAGCAGCTTAGGGGGGGGACCAAAGAACACTGAAGCTTTCTTT
v_gene: TRBV30; j_gene: TRBJ1-6; d_gene: TRBD1; abundance: -; CDR3aa: CAWTGQEGSPLHF; CDR3nt: TGTGCCTGGACAGGACAGGAGGGATCACCCCTCCACTTT
v_gene: TRBV5-1; j_gene: TRBJ2-5; d_gene: TRBD1; abundance: many; CDR3aa: CASSSTGLRETQYF; CDR3nt: TGCGCCAGCAGCTCGACAGGGTTGAGAGAGACCCAGTACTTC
v_gene: TRBV28; j_gene: TRBJ2-1; d_gene: TRBD2; abundance: medium-sized; CDR3aa: CASRAGASYNEQFF; CDR3nt: TGTGCCAGCAGGGCGGGAGCGTCCTACAATGAGCAGTTCTTC
v_gene: TRBV9; j_gene: TRBJ1-3; d_gene: TRBD1; abundance: many; CDR3aa: CASSVGDRGPGNTIYF; CDR3nt: TGTGCCAGCAGCGTGGGGGACAGGGGGCCGGGAAACACCATATATTTT
v_gene: TRBV4-2; j_gene: TRBJ1-4; d_gene: TRBD1; abundance: -; CDR3aa: CASSQDRGQGAEKLFF; CDR3nt: TGTGCCAGCAGCCAAGATCGGGGACAGGGGGCTGAAAAACTGTTTTTT
v_gene: TRBV4-1; j_gene: TRBJ2-7; d_gene: -; abundance: many; CDR3aa: CASRQVTGSHEQYF; CDR3nt: TGCGCCAGCAGACAAGTCACAGGGTCTCACGAGCAGTACTTC
v_gene: TRBV20-1; j_gene: TRBJ2-1; d_gene: -; abundance: once; CDR3aa: CSAWAEDTYEQFF; CDR3nt: TGCAGTGCTTGGGCCGAGGACACCTACGAGCAGTTCTTC
v_gene: TRBV9; j_gene: TRBJ2-3; d_gene: -; abundance: many; CDR3aa: CASSVLPEGLRTDTQYF; CDR3nt: TGTGCCAGCAGCGTCCTCCCTGAGGGGCTTCGCACAGATACGCAGTATTTT
v_gene: TRBV5-6; j_gene: TRBJ1-5; d_gene: -; abundance: many; CDR3aa: CASSYGPDQPQHF; CDR3nt: TGTGCCAGCAGCTACGGACCTGATCAGCCCCAGCATTTT
v_gene: TRBV19; j_gene: TRBJ1-5; d_gene: TRBD1; abundance: -; CDR3aa: CASSIGGQGLNQPQHF; CDR3nt: TGTGCCAGTAGTATAGGGGGACAGGGTCTAAATCAGCCCCAGCATTTT
v_gene: TRBV18; j_gene: TRBJ2-2; d_gene: TRBD1; abundance: -; CDR3aa: CASSPPSTGENTGELFF; CDR3nt: TGTGCCAGCTCACCACCGTCGACAGGGGAAAACACCGGGGAGCTGTTTTTT
v_gene: TRBV18; j_gene: TRBJ1-2; d_gene: -; abundance: many; CDR3aa: CASSPDSKGGYTF; CDR3nt: TGTGCCAGCTCACCTGACAGTAAAGGTGGCTACACCTTC
v_gene: TRBV7-2; j_gene: TRBJ2-7; d_gene: -; abundance: -; CDR3aa: CASSSRTGCSREQYF; CDR3nt: TGTGCCAGCAGCTCTAGGACGGGGTGCTCGCGGGAGCAGTACTTC
v_gene: TRBV7-2; j_gene: TRBJ1-1; d_gene: -; abundance: many; CDR3aa: CASSFSSKNTEAFF; CDR3nt: TGTGCCAGCAGCTTCTCTTCTAAGAACACTGAAGCTTTCTTT
v_gene: TRBV6-1; j_gene: TRBJ2-7; d_gene: TRBD1; abundance: medium-sized; CDR3aa: CASSLSRDRAHEQYF; CDR3nt: TGTGCCAGCAGTTTATCCCGGGACAGGGCTCACGAGCAGTACTTC
v_gene: TRBV12-3/TRBV12-4; j_gene: TRBJ1-2; d_gene: -; abundance: few; CDR3aa: CASLRGDVRGYTF; CDR3nt: TGTGCCAGCCTGCGCGGGGACGTACGTGGCTACACCTTC
v_gene: TRBV6-2/TRBV6-3; j_gene: TRBJ2-7; d_gene: -; abundance: -; CDR3aa: CASRTDRSSYEQYF; CDR3nt: TGTGCCAGCAGGACCGACAGGAGCTCCTACGAGCAGTACTTC
v_gene: TRBV27; j_gene: TRBJ2-7; d_gene: -; abundance: medium-sized; CDR3aa: CASSLKADSGEQYF; CDR3nt: TGTGCCAGCAGCCTAAAGGCAGATTCGGGGGAGCAGTACTTC
v_gene: TRBV11-2; j_gene: TRBJ2-1; d_gene: TRBD2; abundance: -; CDR3aa: CAMSLTAGGGDEQFF; CDR3nt: TGTGCGATGAGCTTAACAGCGGGAGGAGGGGATGAGCAGTTCTTC
v_gene: TRBV19; j_gene: TRBJ1-5; d_gene: -; abundance: many; CDR3aa: CASRRGYNQPQHF; CDR3nt: TGTGCCAGTAGGAGGGGTTACAATCAGCCCCAGCATTTT